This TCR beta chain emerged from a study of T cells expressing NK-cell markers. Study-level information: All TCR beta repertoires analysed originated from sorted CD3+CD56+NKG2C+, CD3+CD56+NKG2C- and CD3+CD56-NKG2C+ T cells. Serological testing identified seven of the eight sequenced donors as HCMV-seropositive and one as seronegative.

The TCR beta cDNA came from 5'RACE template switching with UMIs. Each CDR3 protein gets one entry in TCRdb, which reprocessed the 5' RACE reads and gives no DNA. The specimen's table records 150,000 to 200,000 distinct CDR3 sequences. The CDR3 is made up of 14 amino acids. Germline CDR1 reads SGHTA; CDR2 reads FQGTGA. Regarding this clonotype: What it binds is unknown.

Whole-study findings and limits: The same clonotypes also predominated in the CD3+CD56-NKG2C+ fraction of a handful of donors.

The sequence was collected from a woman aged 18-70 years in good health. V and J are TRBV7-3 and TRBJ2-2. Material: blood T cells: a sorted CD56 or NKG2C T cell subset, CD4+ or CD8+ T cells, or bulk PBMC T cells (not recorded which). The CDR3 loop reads CASSPGVNTGELFF.